This T cell receptor beta chain was profiled in a study of blood T cell repertoires in COVID-19. The table lists this clone with a few counts. Original processing notes: Estimates of nucleated cell counts were drawn from the amplification of reference gene primers. Some clones are missing from TCRdb's copy, which holds only in-frame ones; the method was immunoSEQ multiplex PCR. Clone size and V and J calls were adopted from that table, with D and trimming inferred from the DNA. The sample yields 150,000 to 200,000 clones, 60% to 85% seen once. Germline CDR1 reads KGHSH; CDR2 reads LQKENI. Trimming took 6 bases from V and 3 from J; bases not matched to a gene: 7. The CDR3 consists of 15 residues.

V is TRBV18 and J is TRBJ2-3; TRBD2 agrees at 9 bases. This TCR was recovered from a man aged 60 to 75 with active or convalescent COVID-19. The sample taken for sequencing was peripheral blood. The CDR3 sequence is CASSPAAGGTDTQYF. The CDR3 DNA follows: TGTGCCAGCTCCCCAGCGGCGGGGGGGACAGATACGCAGTATTTT.